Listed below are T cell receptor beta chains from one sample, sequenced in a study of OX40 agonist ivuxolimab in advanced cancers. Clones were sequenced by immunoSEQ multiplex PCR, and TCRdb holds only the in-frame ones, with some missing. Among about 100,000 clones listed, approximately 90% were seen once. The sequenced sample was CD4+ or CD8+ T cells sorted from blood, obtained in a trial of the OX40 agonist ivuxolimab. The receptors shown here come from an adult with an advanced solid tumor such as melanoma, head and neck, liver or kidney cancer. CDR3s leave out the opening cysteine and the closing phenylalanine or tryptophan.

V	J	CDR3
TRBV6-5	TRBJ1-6	ASSYAAGSNSPLH
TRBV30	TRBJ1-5	AWSADRGPYSNQPQH
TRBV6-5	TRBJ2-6	ASSYELPGANVLT
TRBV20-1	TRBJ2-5	SARHQETQY
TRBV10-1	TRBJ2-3	ASSEGQAGTDTQY
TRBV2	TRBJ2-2	ASSEAYGELF
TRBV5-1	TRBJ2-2	ASSLGSGQRATGELF
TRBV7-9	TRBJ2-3	ASSFTAGRTDTQY
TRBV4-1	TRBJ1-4	ASSQVFGGGQKLF
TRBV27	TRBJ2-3	ASSLGLAGSSTDTQY
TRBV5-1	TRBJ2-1	ASSFLAGGSNEQF
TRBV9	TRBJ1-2	ASSVGGGQGHGYT
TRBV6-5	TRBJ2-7	ASRLAGSSYEQY
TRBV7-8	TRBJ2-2	ASSHPLGGNTGELF
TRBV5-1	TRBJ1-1	ASTAQTGNTEAF
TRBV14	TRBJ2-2	ASSHLGGDTGELF
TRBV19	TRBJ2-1	ASSRDRSLGYNEQF
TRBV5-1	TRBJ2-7	ASSLGTSGGSYEQY
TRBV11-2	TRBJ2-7	ASSLEGQVAYEQY
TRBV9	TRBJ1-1	ASSVGGMNTEAF
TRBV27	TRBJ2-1	ASSLLTGEGQF
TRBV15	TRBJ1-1	ATSRDPGRGSTEAF
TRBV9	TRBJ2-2	ASSVAASGYTGELF
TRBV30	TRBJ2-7	AWSVSYEQY
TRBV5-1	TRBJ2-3	ASSSPGVDTQY
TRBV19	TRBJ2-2	ASSPWGRGAGELF
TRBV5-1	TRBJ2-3	ASSQGGSADTQY
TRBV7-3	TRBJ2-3	ASSADPGVSTDTQY
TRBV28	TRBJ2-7	ASSLGGTLYEQY
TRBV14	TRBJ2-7	ASSTAGYEQY
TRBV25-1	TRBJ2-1	ASSALAQNNEQF
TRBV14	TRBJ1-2	ASSQESGNYGYT
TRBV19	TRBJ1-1	ASSIGNTEAF
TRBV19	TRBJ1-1	ASSEQGPNTEAF
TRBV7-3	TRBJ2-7	ASSPDRFSYEQY
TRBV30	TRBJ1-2	AWSALRADAYYGYT
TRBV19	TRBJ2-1	ASSIGDRNQF
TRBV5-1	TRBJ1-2	ASSPEVGIKYGYT
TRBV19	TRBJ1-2	ASSGSNYGYT
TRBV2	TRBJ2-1	ASSEDSNEQF
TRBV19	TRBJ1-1	ASSIVSGHGGEAF
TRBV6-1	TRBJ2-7	ASRSYEQY
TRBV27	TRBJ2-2	ASSLGGVYTGELF
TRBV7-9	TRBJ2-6	ASSRQISIGANVLT
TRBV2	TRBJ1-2	ASRGTIQNYGYT
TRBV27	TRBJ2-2	APRPWGGHTGELF
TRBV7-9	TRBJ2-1	ASSLDSSYNEQF
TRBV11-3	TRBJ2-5	ASSSGLAGTKETQY
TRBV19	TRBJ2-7	ASSSIRGSTYEQY
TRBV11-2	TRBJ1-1	ASSVDRINTEAF
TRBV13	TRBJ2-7	ASSLVGGHEQY
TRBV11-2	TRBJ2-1	ASSLSSQTYNEQF
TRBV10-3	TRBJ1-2	AISDLGGYT
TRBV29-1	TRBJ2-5	SGIGGSETQY
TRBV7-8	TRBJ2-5	ASSVGLAGAETQY